This passage covers 11 T cell receptor beta chains from one sample sequenced in a study of PD-L1 blockade in urothelial cancer (dated by TCRdb to 2016 to 2017). Library generation was performed with the immunoSEQ multiplex PCR assay. TCRdb's version of the immuneACCESS table is confined to in-frame rearrangements and falls short of the full clone set. An unresolved V gene accounts for under half of the shortfall where checked; the remainder is of unknown origin. For this sample there are 60,000 to 85,000 clones; roughly nine tenths appear just once. The leading ten clones occupy 4.5% to 6.5% of the sample. This specimen consisted of PBMCs, obtained around atezolizumab (anti-PD-L1) treatment. These receptors were taken from a woman in her 70s with urothelial cancer.

A remark on this clone: Other DNA sequences of this sample code for an identical CDR3. The chain couples TRBV15 to TRBJ2-3; D ambiguous. Germline V gene data show CDR1 as LNHNV and CDR2 as YYDKDF (reference sequence). V gave up 0 bases and J gave up 14 bases, with 6 bases separating them. This CDR3 is built from 10 residues. CDR3 residues: CATSRDRLYF. CDR3 DNA sequence: TGTGCCACCAGCAGAGATCGGTTGTATTTT.

The J gene is TRBJ2-2, the V gene TRBV15, with 10 bases fitting TRBD1. The trim removed 2 bases at V and 5 bases at J, leaving 8 bases unmatched. CDR1 and CDR2 from the germline V gene are LNHNV and YYDKDF (reference sequence). The CDR3 runs to 17 residues. The CDR3 coding sequence is TGTGCCACCAGCAGACCGAGGACAGGGGGGGATACCGGGGAGCTGTTTTTT. This encodes CATSRPRTGGDTGELFF.

The rearrangement joins TRBV5-1 to TRBJ1-1, with D possibly matching TRBD1 (5 bases). Looked up from germline, CDR1 is SGHRS and CDR2 is YFSETQ. CDR3 length: 16 amino acids. V lost 4 bases and J 0 bases, leaving 16 bases between the germline ends. CDR3: CASSPIGGGMNTEAFF. The CDR3 DNA sequence: TGCGCCAGCAGCCCGATCGGGGGGGGGATGAACACTGAAGCTTTCTTT.

V usage is TRBV5-8 and J usage is TRBJ1-5, with D hard to call. The CDR3 sequence is 15 residues long. CDR1 is SGHTS and CDR2 is YDEGEE in the germline V gene. V lost 2 bases to trimming and J lost 3 bases, with 12 bases between them. CDR3 in amino acids: CASSLYGELNQPQHF. DNA for the CDR3: TGTGCCAGCAGCTTATATGGGGAGCTCAATCAGCCCCAGCATTTT.

J is TRBJ1-1 and V is TRBV2; D unclear. The V end was cut by 6 bases, the J end by 6 bases, with 8 bases between. The V gene's germline CDR1 is SNHLY and CDR2 FYNNEI. The CDR3 spans 11 residues. In DNA form, the CDR3 reads TGTGCCAGCAGGTTGAGTCCTGAAGCTTTCTTT. Encoded protein: CASRLSPEAFF.

The DNA of the CDR3 is TGCGCCAGCAGCCTTTATCCGGGACAGGGGGGCTACGAGCAGTACTTC. Amino acid sequence: CASSLYPGQGGYEQYF. The chain carries TRBV4-1 and TRBJ2-7, with TRBD1 matching over 11 bases. V was pared by 4 bases and J by 3 bases, with 8 bases of the junction left unmatched. This CDR3 spans 16 amino acids. Germline V CDR1 and CDR2: MGHRA, YSYEKL.

The CDR3 DNA reads TGTGCCAGCAGTTCCCCACAGGGGGCGGAGGGCTACACCTTC. Translated: CASSSPQGAEGYTF. The V gene is TRBV28, the J gene TRBJ1-2; 9 nucleotides align to TRBD1. In germline, CDR1 is MDHEN, CDR2 SYDVKM. V lost 4 bases to trimming and J lost 8 bases; unmatched junction nucleotides: 8. There are 14 residues in the CDR3.

The chain is built from TRBV14 and TRBJ2-5; 10 nucleotides line up with TRBD2. Germline V gene sequence: CDR1 SGHDN, CDR2 FVKESK. The CDR3 sequence is 14 residues long. Trimming took 3 bases from V and 5 from J; bases not matched to a gene: 3. The CDR3 here is CASSHLAGVETQYF. CDR3 sequence (DNA): TGTGCCAGCAGCCATCTAGCGGGGGTTGAGACCCAGTACTTC.

This clone ranks as medium-sized. J is TRBJ1-2 and V is TRBV7-9; D ambiguous. Per the germline V gene, CDR1 is SEHNR and CDR2 is FQNEAQ (reference sequence). The length of the CDR3 is 13 residues. Trimming took off 4 bases at V and 6 bases at J, with 12 bases between the two ends. CDR3: CASSSSGKDGYTF. CDR3 sequence (DNA): TGTGCCAGCAGCTCTTCCGGGAAGGATGGCTACACCTTC.

V gene TRBV28 combines with J gene TRBJ2-1; 9 nucleotides match TRBD1. The germline gives CDR1 MDHEN, CDR2 SYDVKM. The CDR3 has 14 residues. Unmatched junction bases numbered 2, after V lost 3 bases and J lost 5 bases. The CDR3: CASSFGDRDNEQFF. The CDR3 nucleotides read TGTGCCAGCAGTTTTGGGGACAGGGACAATGAGCAGTTCTTC.

The CDR3 DNA sequence: TGTGCCAGCAGTGGTTTCGCGGGAAGGCAAGAGACCCAGTACTTC. This encodes CASSGFAGRQETQYF. The gene calls are TRBV2 and TRBJ2-5; a weak D match, TRBD2 (6 bases). V gave up 4 bases and J gave up 2 bases, with 14 bases separating them. The CDR3 is 15 residues long. Per the germline V gene, CDR1 is SNHLY and CDR2 is FYNNEI.